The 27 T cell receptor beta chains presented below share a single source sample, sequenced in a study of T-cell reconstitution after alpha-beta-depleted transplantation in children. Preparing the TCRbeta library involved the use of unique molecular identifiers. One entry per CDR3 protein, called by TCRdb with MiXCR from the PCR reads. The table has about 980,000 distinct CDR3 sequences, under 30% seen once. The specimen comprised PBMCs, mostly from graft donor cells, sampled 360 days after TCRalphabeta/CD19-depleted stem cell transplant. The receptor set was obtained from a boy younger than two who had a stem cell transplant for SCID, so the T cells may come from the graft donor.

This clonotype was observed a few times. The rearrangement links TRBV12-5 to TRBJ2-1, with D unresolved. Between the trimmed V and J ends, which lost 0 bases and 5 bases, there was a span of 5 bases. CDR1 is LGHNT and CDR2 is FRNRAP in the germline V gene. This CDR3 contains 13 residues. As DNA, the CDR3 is TGTGCTAGTGGTTTGGTTAGTAACAATGAGCAGTTCTTC. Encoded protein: CASGLVSNNEQFF.

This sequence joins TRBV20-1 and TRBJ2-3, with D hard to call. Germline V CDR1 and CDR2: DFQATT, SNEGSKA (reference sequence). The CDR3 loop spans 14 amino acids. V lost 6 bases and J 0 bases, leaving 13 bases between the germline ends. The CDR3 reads CSALHIFSTDTQYF. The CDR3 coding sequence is TGCAGTGCCCTCCACATATTTAGCACAGATACGCAGTATTTT.

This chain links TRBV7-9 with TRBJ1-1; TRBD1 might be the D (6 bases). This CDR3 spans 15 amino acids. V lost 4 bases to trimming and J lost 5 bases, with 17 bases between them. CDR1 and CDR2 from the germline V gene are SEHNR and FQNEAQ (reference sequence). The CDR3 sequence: CASSSLREGGTEAFF. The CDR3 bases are TGTGCCAGCAGCTCCCTGAGGGAAGGGGGGACTGAAGCTTTCTTT.

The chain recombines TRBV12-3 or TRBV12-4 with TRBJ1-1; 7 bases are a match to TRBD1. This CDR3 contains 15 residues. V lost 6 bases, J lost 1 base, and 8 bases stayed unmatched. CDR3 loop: CASRGQTRRNTEAFF. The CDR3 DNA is TGTGCCAGCAGGGGACAGACCAGGCGGAACACTGAAGCTTTCTTT.

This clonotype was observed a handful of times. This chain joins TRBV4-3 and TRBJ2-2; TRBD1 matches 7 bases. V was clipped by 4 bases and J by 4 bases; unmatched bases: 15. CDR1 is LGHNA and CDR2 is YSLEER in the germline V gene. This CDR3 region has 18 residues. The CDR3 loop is CASSPLNSGTACTGELFF. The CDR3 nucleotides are TGCGCCAGCAGCCCTTTAAACTCCGGGACAGCGTGCACCGGGGAGCTGTTTTTT.

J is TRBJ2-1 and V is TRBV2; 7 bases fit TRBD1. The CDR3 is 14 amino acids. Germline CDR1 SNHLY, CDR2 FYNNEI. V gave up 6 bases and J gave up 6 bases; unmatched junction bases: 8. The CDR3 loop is CASRIRGSSNEQFF. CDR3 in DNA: TGTGCCAGCAGGATCAGGGGGAGTAGCAATGAGCAGTTCTTC.

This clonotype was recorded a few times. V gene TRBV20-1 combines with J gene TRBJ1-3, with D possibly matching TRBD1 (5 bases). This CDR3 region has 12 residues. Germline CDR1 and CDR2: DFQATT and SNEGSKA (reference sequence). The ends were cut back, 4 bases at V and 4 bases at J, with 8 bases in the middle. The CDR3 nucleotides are TGCAGTGCTAAGAGACAGGGAAACACCATATATTTT. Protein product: CSAKRQGNTIYF.

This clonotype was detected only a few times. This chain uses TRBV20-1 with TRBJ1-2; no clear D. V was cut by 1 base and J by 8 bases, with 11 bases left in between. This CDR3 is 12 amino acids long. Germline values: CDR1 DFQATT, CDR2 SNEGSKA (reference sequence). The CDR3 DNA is TGCAGTGCTAGAGTGTCTGGGCGAGGCTACACCTTC. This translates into CSARVSGRGYTF.

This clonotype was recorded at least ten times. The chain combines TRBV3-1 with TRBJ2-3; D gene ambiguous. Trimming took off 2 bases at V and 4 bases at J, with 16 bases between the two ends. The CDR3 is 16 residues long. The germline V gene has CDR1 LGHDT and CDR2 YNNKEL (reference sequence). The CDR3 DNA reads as TGTGCCAGCAGCCAATTTTGGCCCAAAGAGGCAGATACGCAGTATTTT. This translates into CASSQFWPKEADTQYF.

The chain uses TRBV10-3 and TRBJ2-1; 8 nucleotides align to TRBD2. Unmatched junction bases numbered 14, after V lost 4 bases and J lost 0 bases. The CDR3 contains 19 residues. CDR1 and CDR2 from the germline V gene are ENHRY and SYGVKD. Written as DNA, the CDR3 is TGTGCCATCAGTGCCTCCGGGGGGCGGGGGGCCGACTCCTACAATGAGCAGTTCTTC. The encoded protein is CAISASGGRGADSYNEQFF.

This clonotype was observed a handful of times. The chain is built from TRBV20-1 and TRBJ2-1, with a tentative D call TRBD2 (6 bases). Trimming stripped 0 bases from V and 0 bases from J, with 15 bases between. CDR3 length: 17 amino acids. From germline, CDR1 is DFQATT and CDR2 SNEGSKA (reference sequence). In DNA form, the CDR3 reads TGCAGTGCTAGAGAATCGGGTAGCGGAAGCTCCTACAATGAGCAGTTCTTC. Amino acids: CSARESGSGSSYNEQFF.

Here the CDR3 reads CASSEIAPNTEAFF. The CDR3 bases are TGCGCCAGCAGCGAAATAGCTCCGAACACTGAAGCTTTCTTT. V usage is TRBV5-1 and J usage is TRBJ1-1; no clear D gene. The CDR3 is made up of 14 amino acids. Germline CDR1 and CDR2: SGHRS and YFSETQ. The V and J ends lost 4 bases and 1 base respectively, with 11 bases between them.

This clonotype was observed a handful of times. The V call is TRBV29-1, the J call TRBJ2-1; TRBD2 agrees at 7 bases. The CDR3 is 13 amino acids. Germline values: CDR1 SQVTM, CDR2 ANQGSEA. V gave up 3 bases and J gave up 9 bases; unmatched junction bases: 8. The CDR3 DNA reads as TGCAGCGTTGACAAGCGGGGTTTGGGTGAGCAGTTCTTC. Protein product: CSVDKRGLGEQFF.

The CDR3 region has the DNA TGTGCCAGCAGTCGGACAGGGGGCCTCTTCGGGGAGCTGTTTTTT. This sequence encodes CASSRTGGLFGELFF. The rearrangement links TRBV2 to TRBJ2-2; 11 bases line up with TRBD1. The germline V gene encodes CDR1 SNHLY and CDR2 FYNNEI. This CDR3 is 15 amino acids long. With 5 bases clipped from V and 7 bases from J, the junction kept 6 bases outside the gene matches.

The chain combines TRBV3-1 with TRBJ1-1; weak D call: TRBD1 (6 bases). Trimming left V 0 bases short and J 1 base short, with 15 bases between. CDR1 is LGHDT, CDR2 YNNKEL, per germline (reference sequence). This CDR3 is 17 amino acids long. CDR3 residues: CASSQDLAPRGNTEAFF. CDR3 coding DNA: TGTGCCAGCAGCCAAGATCTTGCACCCAGGGGGAACACTGAAGCTTTCTTT.

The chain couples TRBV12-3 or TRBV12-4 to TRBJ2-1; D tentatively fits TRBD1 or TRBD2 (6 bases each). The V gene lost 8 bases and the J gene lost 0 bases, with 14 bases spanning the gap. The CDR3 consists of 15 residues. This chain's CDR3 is CASVLGGSSYNEQFF. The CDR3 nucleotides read TGTGCCAGCGTACTAGGGGGGAGCTCCTACAATGAGCAGTTCTTC.

DNA of the CDR3: TGCAGCGTTGATGACAGCCCATTCTCCTACGAGCAGTACTTC. Translated: CSVDDSPFSYEQYF. This chain joins TRBV29-1 and TRBJ2-7, with D maybe TRBD1 (5 bases). Trimming removed 3 bases from V and 0 bases from J, with 12 bases in between. There are 14 residues in the CDR3. Germline CDR1 and CDR2: SQVTM and ANQGSEA.

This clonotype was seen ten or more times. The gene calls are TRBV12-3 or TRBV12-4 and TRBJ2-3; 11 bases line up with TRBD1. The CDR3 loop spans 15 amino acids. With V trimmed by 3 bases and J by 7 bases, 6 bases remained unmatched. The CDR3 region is CASSFPGTGGNTQYF. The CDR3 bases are TGTGCCAGCAGTTTCCCTGGGACAGGGGGGAATACGCAGTATTTT.

CDR3 sequence reads: CASSFPPLGEWDTEAFF. The CDR3 DNA follows: TGTGCCAGCAGTTTTCCCCCCCTGGGGGAATGGGACACTGAAGCTTTCTTT. This chain uses TRBV28 with TRBJ1-1; D is perhaps TRBD1 (5 bases). Germline V gives CDR1 MDHEN, CDR2 SYDVKM. Trimming removed 3 bases from V and 3 bases from J, with 20 bases in between. The CDR3 runs to 17 residues.

CDR3 sequence reads: CASSVRTSANTGELFF. CDR3 nucleotide sequence: TGTGCCAGCAGCGTAAGGACTAGCGCGAACACCGGGGAGCTGTTTTTT. V is TRBV9 and J is TRBJ2-2; 9 nucleotides match TRBD2. Germline assignment: CDR1 SGDLS and CDR2 YYNGEE. The length of the CDR3 is 16 residues. The junction had 1 base not matched to a gene; V was cut back by 1 base and J by 0 bases.

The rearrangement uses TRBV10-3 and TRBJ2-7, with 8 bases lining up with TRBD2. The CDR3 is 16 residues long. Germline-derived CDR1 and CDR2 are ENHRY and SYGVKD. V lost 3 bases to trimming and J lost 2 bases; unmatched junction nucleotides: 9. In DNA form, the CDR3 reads TGTGCCATCAGTGACGTCCGAAGCGGGGGAGCCTACGAGCAGTACTTC. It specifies CAISDVRSGGAYEQYF.

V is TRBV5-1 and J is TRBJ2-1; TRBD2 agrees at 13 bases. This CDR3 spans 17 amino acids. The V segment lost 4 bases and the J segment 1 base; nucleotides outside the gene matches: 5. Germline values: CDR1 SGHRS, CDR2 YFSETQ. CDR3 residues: CASSVRLAGGSYNEQFF. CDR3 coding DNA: TGCGCCAGCAGCGTCAGACTAGCGGGGGGTTCCTACAATGAGCAGTTCTTC.

Here the CDR3 DNA reads TGTGCCAGCAGCCAAGAGGGGGTCCGGGAGACCCAGTACTTC. Amino acids: CASSQEGVRETQYF. The chain has TRBV14 and TRBJ2-5; D may be TRBD1 or TRBD2 (5 bases each). Trimming pared 0 bases from V and 5 bases from J, leaving 10 bases between. The germline CDR1 and CDR2 sequences are SGHDN and FVKESK. The CDR3 spans 14 residues.

The CDR3, as DNA: TGTGCCAGCAGCACCCCTAGCGGGGGGGCCAGCAATGAGCAGTTCTTC. Translation gives CASSTPSGGASNEQFF. The chain uses TRBV7-3 and TRBJ2-1, with 12 bases that match TRBD2. The germline gives CDR1 SGHTA, CDR2 FQGTGA. The junction had 8 bases not matched to a gene; V was cut back by 5 bases and J by 6 bases. The CDR3 is made up of 16 amino acids.

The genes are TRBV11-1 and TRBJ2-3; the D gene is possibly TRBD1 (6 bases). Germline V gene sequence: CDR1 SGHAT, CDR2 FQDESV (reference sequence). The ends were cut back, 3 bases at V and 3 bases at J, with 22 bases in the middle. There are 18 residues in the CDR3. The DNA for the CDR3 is TGTGCCAGCAGCTTCCCGTTTCGACAGGTGGGACGGACAGATACGCAGTATTTT. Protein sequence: CASSFPFRQVGRTDTQYF.

CDR3 sequence (DNA): TGTGCCAGCAGCTTAGAACGGGGGGCAACTGAAGCTTTCTTT. Encoded protein: CASSLERGATEAFF. The chain recombines TRBV7-2 with TRBJ1-1, with D possibly matching TRBD1 (6 bases). This CDR3 contains 14 residues. CDR1 and CDR2 from the germline V gene are SGHTA and FQGNSA. V was trimmed by 1 base and J by 5 bases, leaving 11 bases between them.

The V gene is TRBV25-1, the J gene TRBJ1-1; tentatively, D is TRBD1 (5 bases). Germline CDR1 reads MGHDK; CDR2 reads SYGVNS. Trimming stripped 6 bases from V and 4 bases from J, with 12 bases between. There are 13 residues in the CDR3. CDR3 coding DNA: TGTGCCAGCAGATCCCCAGGGCGCACTGAAGCTTTCTTT. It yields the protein CASRSPGRTEAFF.